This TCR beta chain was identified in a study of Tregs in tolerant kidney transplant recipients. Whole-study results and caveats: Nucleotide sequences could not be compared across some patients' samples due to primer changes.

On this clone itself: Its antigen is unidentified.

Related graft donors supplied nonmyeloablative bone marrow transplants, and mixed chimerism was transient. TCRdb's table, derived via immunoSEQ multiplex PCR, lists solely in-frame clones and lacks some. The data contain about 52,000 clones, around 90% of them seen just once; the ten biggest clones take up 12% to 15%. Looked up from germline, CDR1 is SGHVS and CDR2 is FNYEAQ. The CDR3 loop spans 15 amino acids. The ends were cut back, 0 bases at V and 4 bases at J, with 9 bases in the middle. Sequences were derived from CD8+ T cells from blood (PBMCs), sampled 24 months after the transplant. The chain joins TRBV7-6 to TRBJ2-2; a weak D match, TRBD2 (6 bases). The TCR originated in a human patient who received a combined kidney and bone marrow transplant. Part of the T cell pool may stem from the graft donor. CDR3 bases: TGTGCCAGCAGCTTAGCAGCGGGCGCCACCGGGGAGCTGTTTTTT. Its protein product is CASSLAAGATGELFF.